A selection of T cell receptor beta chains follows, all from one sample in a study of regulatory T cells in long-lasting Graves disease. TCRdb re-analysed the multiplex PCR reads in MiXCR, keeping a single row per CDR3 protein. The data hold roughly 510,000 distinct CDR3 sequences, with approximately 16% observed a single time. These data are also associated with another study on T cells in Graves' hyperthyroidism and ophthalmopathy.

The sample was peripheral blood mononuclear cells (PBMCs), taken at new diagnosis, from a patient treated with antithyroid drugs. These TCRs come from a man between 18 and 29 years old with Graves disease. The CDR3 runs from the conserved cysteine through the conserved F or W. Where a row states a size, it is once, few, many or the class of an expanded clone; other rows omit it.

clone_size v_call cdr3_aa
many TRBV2 CASTEDRLTDTQYF
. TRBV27 CASSITTGTIYEQYF
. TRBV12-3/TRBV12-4 CASSMGLAGAFDNEQFF
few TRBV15 CATSRARTEDQPQHF
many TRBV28 CASSLDRDDQPQHF
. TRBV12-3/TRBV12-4 CASSWGPLHEQYF
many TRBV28 CASRRQGRSYEQYF
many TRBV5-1 CASSPPREGVYEQYF
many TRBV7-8 CASSYTGGSTDTQYF
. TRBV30 CAWSVDLPGSGNTIYF
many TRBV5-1 CASSTPGQGPYEQYF
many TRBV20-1 CSARTRPGELFF
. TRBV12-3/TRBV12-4 CASSWGTGPNTGELFF
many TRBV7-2 CASSEDRVYEQYF
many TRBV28 CASGDQTFYGYTF
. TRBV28 CASSLPGTSTDTQYF
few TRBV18 CASSPGTGSGGYTF
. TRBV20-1 CSAILAGTLAEQYF
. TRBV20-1 CSAHGTSGPNEQFF
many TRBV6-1 CASSPTLAGEETQYF
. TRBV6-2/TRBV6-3 CASSYIRFTDTQYF
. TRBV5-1 CASSLVDREDEKLFF
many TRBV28 CASSLQGGSEYGYTF
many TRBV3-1 CASSPWANTEAFF
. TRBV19 CASSVIGAEAFF
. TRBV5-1 CASSRLSWLAGVNGELFF